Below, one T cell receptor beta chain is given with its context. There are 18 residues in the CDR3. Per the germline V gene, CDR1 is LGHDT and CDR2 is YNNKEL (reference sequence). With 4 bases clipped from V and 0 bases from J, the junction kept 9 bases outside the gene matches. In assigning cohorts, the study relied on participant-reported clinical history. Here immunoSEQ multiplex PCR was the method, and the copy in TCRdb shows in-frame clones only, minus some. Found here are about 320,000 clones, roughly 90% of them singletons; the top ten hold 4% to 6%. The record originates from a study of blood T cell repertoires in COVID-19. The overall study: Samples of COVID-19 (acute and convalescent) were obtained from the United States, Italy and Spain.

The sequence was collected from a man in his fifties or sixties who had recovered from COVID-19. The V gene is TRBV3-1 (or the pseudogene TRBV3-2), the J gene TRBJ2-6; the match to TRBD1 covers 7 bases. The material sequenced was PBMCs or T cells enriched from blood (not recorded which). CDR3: CASSPRQGSSSGANVLTF. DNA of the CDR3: TGTGCCAGCAGCCCACGACAGGGAAGCAGCTCTGGGGCCAACGTCCTGACTTTC.